Sequencing of this TCR delta chain was carried out in a study of Vδ1+ human thymocytes. The template was reverse-transcribed extracted RNA. The CDR3 regions were amplified by multiplex PCR from V-gene primers to a constant-region primer. TCRdb reprocessed the multiplex PCR reads using CATT. The table includes 80,000 or so delta-chain clones, around 35% detected once. General study findings and limits: In the thymus, TRG and TRD repertoires looked highly polyclonal with Gaussian CDR3 lengths.

The CDR3 runs to 20 residues. Germline V gene data show CDR1 as TSWWSYY and CDR2 as QGS. V gave up 5 bases and J gave up 0 bases; unmatched junction bases: 20. Only one count was recorded for this clone. Its antigen is undetermined. The sample comprised Vdelta1+ gamma-delta thymocytes from the thymus. Subset meaning: FACS-sorted CD3+ TCRalphabeta- TCRVdelta1+ TCRVdelta2- thymocytes. The sequence derives from a boy under three years old who had congenital heart surgery. V usage is TRDV1 and J usage is TRDJ1, with 8 bases matching TRDD2. CDR3 DNA: TGTGCTCTTGGGCCGCCACAGCTTCCTACGAGAGGCCGATACACCGATAAACTCATCTTT. This codes for CALGPPQLPTRGRYTDKLIF.